The clone carrying this TCR beta chain has just one count. The V gene end was trimmed by 10 bases and the J gene end by 7 bases; junction bases not matched to a gene: 12. The CDR3 totals 14 residues. Germline V lookup: CDR1 LNHDA, CDR2 SQIVND (reference sequence). The entry originates in a study of blood T cell repertoires in COVID-19. Study-wide background: PBMCs, B-cell-depleted T cells, or T cells were the source of the cDNA or gDNA that made up the material.

Authors' data handling: Cell counts per sample came from amplifying reference gene primers. Clones were sequenced by immunoSEQ multiplex PCR, and TCRdb holds only the in-frame ones, with some missing. The V and J calls and clone size were taken over from that table, and D and trimming were inferred from the DNA. The sample has fewer than 200,000 clones, around 85% seen once. Patients of the Seattle cohort, enrolled during active infection, were followed longitudinally. This chain connects TRBV19 to TRBJ2-1, with TRBD1 identical over 8 bases. The receptor was derived from a woman aged 80 or older with COVID-19, enrolled during active disease. What was sequenced was peripheral blood. This CDR3 is CATTGGTGGNEQFF. The CDR3 DNA sequence: TGTGCCACCACTGGTGGGACAGGCGGGAATGAGCAGTTCTTC.